This T cell receptor (beta chain) derives from a study of T cell changes during pregnancy in multiple sclerosis. The CDR3 sequence is 16 residues long. The V gene lost 3 bases and the J gene lost 0 bases, with 14 bases spanning the gap. Looked up from germline, CDR1 is MGHRA and CDR2 is YSYEKL. Assay: immunoSEQ multiplex PCR; the TCRdb copy retains only in-frame clones and omits some. The table shows tens of thousands of clones, with roughly nine tenths occurring only once. The sequence derives from a female donor with multiple sclerosis, enrolled in a pregnancy study. Specimen: CD8+ T cells from peripheral blood mononuclear cells, collected before pregnancy. This chain links TRBV4-1 with TRBJ1-2; D gene uncertain. The CDR3 DNA sequence: TGCGCCAGCAGCCAGCGGCAGTTCCTAGCTAACTATGGCTACACCTTC. Translation: CASSQRQFLANYGYTF.